This T cell receptor beta chain was obtained from a study of T cell repertoires in cytomegalovirus infection. Study in general: TCR beta signatures that were public indicated CMV infection and matching HLA type.

The CDR3 runs 15 residues. V was shortened by 4 bases and J by 1 base, with 8 bases between the two germline ends. Germline loops: CDR1 MDHEN, CDR2 SYDVKM. On this clonotype itself: Its antigen is not known.

TCRdb used MiXCR to reprocess the reads, holding one entry per CDR3 protein. The sample has just over 300,000 distinct CDR3 sequences; roughly a sixth are singletons. Study conclusions and caveats: In two of eight donors, the top clonotype was HLA-C-restricted CMV-specific.

This clonotype was sampled from a human donor in good health (CMV status not recorded). Some clones in this sample may be carry-over from other donors' samples. The chain carries TRBV28 and TRBJ1-6; D remains unclear. The sample consisted of PBMCs. CDR3 bases: TGTGCCAGCAGTTGGAGGGATTCCTATAATTCACCCCTCCACTTT. This translates into CASSWRDSYNSPLHF.